These 32 T cell receptor beta chains share one sample of origin, sequenced in a study of blood T cell repertoires in COVID-19 (TCRdb year 2020). The library was produced with the immunoSEQ multiplex PCR assay. TCRdb limited this immuneACCESS table to in-frame rearrangements with V and J called. A share of clones is missing; checked studies link under half to unresolved V genes, and the rest is unexplained. Across this sample there are 70,000 or so clones, with about nine tenths seen only once. The ten largest make up 5% to 6.5% of the sample. Sample: peripheral blood. The receptors shown here come from a woman younger than 35 with acute or convalescent COVID-19.

The chain is built from TRBV6-1 and TRBJ1-1; D may be TRBD1 (5 bases). The CDR3 spans 13 residues. V was shortened by 2 bases and J by 4 bases, with 8 bases between the two germline ends. CDR1 is MNHNS and CDR2 is SASEGT in the germline V gene. DNA of the CDR3: TGTGCCAGCAGTGAAAGCGGGGGCACTGAAGCTTTCTTT. This gives the protein CASSESGGTEAFF.

V is TRBV6-5 and J is TRBJ1-2; no firm D call. The germline CDR1 and CDR2 sequences are MNHEY and SVGAGI. V was clipped by 6 bases and J by 5 bases, with 10 bases between them. This CDR3 region has 12 residues. The CDR3 here is CASSSTYYGYTF. DNA for the CDR3: TGTGCCAGCAGCTCTACCTATTATGGCTACACCTTC.

V and J are TRBV4-1 and TRBJ2-3; 9 nucleotides line up with TRBD2. In germline, CDR1 is MGHRA, CDR2 YSYEKL. The trim removed 5 bases at V and 1 base at J, leaving 4 bases unmatched. CDR3 length equals 15 residues. CDR3 in DNA: TGCGCCAGCAGCGTGATAGCGGGGGGCACAGATACGCAGTATTTT. It is translated as CASSVIAGGTDTQYF.

This chain links TRBV19 with TRBJ2-1; 11 nucleotides match TRBD2. The J segment lost 6 bases and the V segment lost 7 bases, leaving 8 bases of the junction unmatched. Germline lookup yields CDR1 LNHDA and CDR2 SQIVND (reference sequence). The CDR3 contains 15 residues. The CDR3 here is CASKRVAGGFNEQFF. CDR3 sequence (DNA): TGTGCCAGTAAGCGGGTAGCGGGAGGGTTCAATGAGCAGTTCTTC. The entire variable domain, with the rest obtained from reference TRBV19 and TRBJ2-1, is as follows: DGGITQSPKYLFRKEGQNVTLSCEQNLNHDAMYWYRQDPGQGLRLIYYSQIVNDFQKGDIAEGYSVSREKKESFPLTVTSAQKNPTAFYLCASKRVAGGFNEQFFGPGTRLTVL.

This chain uses TRBV3-1 (or the pseudogene TRBV3-2) with TRBJ2-2; 9 bases map to TRBD2. The V and J ends lost 3 bases and 4 bases, in that order; junction bases with no gene match: 3. CDR1 is LGHDT, CDR2 YNNKEL, per germline (reference sequence). The CDR3 consists of 15 residues. CDR3 residues: CASSHLAGSTGELFF. CDR3 in DNA: TGTGCCAGCAGCCACCTAGCGGGAAGCACCGGGGAGCTGTTTTTT.

The CDR3 region is CAISDFGQGLTYEQYF. CDR3 in DNA: TGTGCCATCAGTGACTTCGGTCAGGGCCTAACCTACGAGCAGTACTTC. The J gene is TRBJ2-7, the V gene TRBV10-3; maybe TRBD1 (5 bases). This CDR3 is 16 amino acids long. Trimming took 3 bases from V and 2 from J, leaving 17 bases between them. Germline CDR1 and CDR2: ENHRY and SYGVKD.

The chain uses TRBV6-2 or TRBV6-3 and TRBJ2-7; D not resolved. The germline V gene has CDR1 MNHEY and CDR2 SVGEGT. The CDR3 contains 13 residues. V lost 5 bases to trimming and J lost 3 bases, with 11 bases between them. The CDR3 region has the DNA TGTGCCAGCAGTACTTGGTTGAGCTACGAGCAGTACTTC. Residues: CASSTWLSYEQYF.

The chain has TRBV3-1 (or the pseudogene TRBV3-2) and TRBJ2-7, with 8 bases identical to TRBD2. The CDR3 is 15 residues long. V was clipped by 0 bases and J by 3 bases; unmatched bases: 4. Germline assignment: CDR1 LGHDT and CDR2 YNNKEL (reference sequence). The CDR3 reads CASSQDWTSFYEQYF. DNA for the CDR3: TGTGCCAGCAGCCAAGACTGGACTAGCTTCTACGAGCAGTACTTC.

The V call is TRBV12-3 or TRBV12-4, the J call TRBJ1-2, with D unresolved. Deletions cut 5 bases from V and 4 bases from J, with 11 bases between. This CDR3 has 13 residues. The CDR3 sequence is CASSRPAGYGYTF. CDR3 nucleotide sequence: TGTGCCAGCAGTCGTCCGGCGGGCTATGGCTACACCTTC.

This chain uses TRBV6-6 with TRBJ1-1; D perhaps matches TRBD1 (6 bases). Germline-derived CDR1 and CDR2 are MNHNY and SVGAGI (reference sequence). The CDR3 has 14 amino acids. V was trimmed by 2 bases and J by 4 bases, leaving 11 bases between them. The CDR3 DNA reads as TGTGCCAGCAGTTACAGGCAGGGGTCCACTGAAGCTTTCTTT. Translated, it gives CASSYRQGSTEAFF.

This sequence joins TRBV4-3 and TRBJ1-1; D gene unclear. Trimming pared 4 bases from V and 5 bases from J, leaving 11 bases between. The germline V gene has CDR1 LGHNA and CDR2 YSLEER. The CDR3 loop spans 13 amino acids. The CDR3 region is CASSRGLGTEAFF. CDR3 DNA sequence: TGCGCCAGCAGCCGAGGGTTGGGGACTGAAGCTTTCTTT.

This clone occurred once. This may be a read error: a much more frequent sequence differs by one nucleotide. The chain joins TRBV7-9 to TRBJ1-1; 8 bases are a match to TRBD1. The V segment lost 6 bases and the J segment 4 bases; nucleotides outside the gene matches: 4. The CDR3 is 13 amino acids. CDR1 and CDR2 (germline): SEHNR, FQNEAQ (reference sequence). Here the CDR3 reads CASSRDRITEAFF. The CDR3 region has the DNA TGTGCCAGCAGTAGGGACAGGATCACTGAAGCTTTCTTT.

The chain uses TRBV6-6 and TRBJ1-2; 11 bases are shared with TRBD1. V dropped 6 bases and J dropped 6; count of bases not matched to a gene: 3. Germline CDR1 MNHNY, CDR2 SVGAGI (reference sequence). The CDR3 extends over 13 amino acids. The CDR3 DNA is TGTGCCAGCAGGGGGACAGGGGGTGATGGCTACACCTTC. Translating gives CASRGTGGDGYTF.

The rearrangement links TRBV6-5 to TRBJ2-7; 10 bases fit TRBD1. The germline CDR1 and CDR2 sequences are MNHEY and SVGAGI. The CDR3 has 15 amino acids. Trimming at V came to 5 bases and at J to 5 bases, leaving 9 bases not matched to a gene. The CDR3 DNA is TGTGCCAGCAGTACATCCGGGACAGGGGCCAACGAGCAGTACTTC. This encodes CASSTSGTGANEQYF.

Points on this clone: One end of the junction does not line up with germline, which may come from a read error. This rearrangement joins TRBV2 to TRBJ2-5; 10 nucleotides agree with TRBD2. Per the germline V gene, CDR1 is SNHLY and CDR2 is FYNNEI. The CDR3 has 15 residues. CDR3: CACSPSGGYQETQYF. Written as DNA, the CDR3 is TGTGCCTGCAGCCCTAGCGGGGGCTACCAAGAGACCCAGTACTTC.

This clone was seen a single time. V gene TRBV11-2 combines with J gene TRBJ2-3; 13 nucleotides align to TRBD2. This CDR3 region has 17 residues. The trim removed 5 bases at V and 2 bases at J, leaving 7 bases unmatched. Germline V lookup: CDR1 SGHAT, CDR2 FQNNGV. The CDR3 DNA reads as TGTGCCAGCAGCACACTAGCGGGGGGGCCTTACACAGATACGCAGTATTTT. Encoded protein: CASSTLAGGPYTDTQYF. The complete variable domain, with remaining parts taken from reference TRBV11-2 and TRBJ2-3, reads EAGVAQSPRYKIIEKRQSVAFWCNPISGHATLYWYQQILGQGPKLLIQFQNNGVVDDSQLPKDRFSAERLKGVDSTLKIQPAKLEDSAVYLCASSTLAGGPYTDTQYFGPGTRLTVL.

The chain recombines TRBV7-6 with TRBJ2-2; 15 bases fit TRBD2. Germline V gives CDR1 SGHVS, CDR2 FNYEAQ. The junction had 5 bases not matched to a gene; V was cut back by 4 bases and J by 5 bases. The CDR3 is 17 amino acids. CDR3 DNA: TGTGCCAGCAGCTCCGGACTAGCGGGGGGGCGAACCGGGGAGCTGTTTTTT. Translated: CASSSGLAGGRTGELFF.

The chain has TRBV3-1 (or the pseudogene TRBV3-2) and TRBJ2-1, with TRBD2 matching over 8 bases. The CDR3 runs 15 residues. From germline, CDR1 is LGHDT and CDR2 YNNKEL (reference sequence). V lost 3 bases and J lost 9; bases outside the gene matches: 10. The DNA for the CDR3 is TGTGCCAGCAGCCACGGGACTAGTAATTTAGGTGAGCAGTTCTTC. It specifies CASSHGTSNLGEQFF.

This clone was picked up one time. This chain uses TRBV2 with TRBJ1-1; 11 bases fit TRBD1. The CDR3 has 14 residues. Germline lookup yields CDR1 SNHLY and CDR2 FYNNEI. J lost 5 bases, V lost 6 bases, and 5 bases had no gene match. In DNA, the CDR3 is TGTGCCAGCAGCCGGACAGGGGGCAGGACTGAAGCTTTCTTT. Amino acids: CASSRTGGRTEAFF. Full variable domain (remainder filled in from reference TRBV2 and TRBJ1-1): EPEVTQTPSHQVTQMGQEVILRCVPISNHLYFYWYRQILGQKVEFLVSFYNNEISEKSEIFDDQFSVERPDGSNFTLKIRSTKLEDSAMYFCASSRTGGRTEAFFGQGTRLTVV.

The V call is TRBV27, the J call TRBJ2-1; D might be TRBD2 (6 bases). Germline CDR1 MNHEY, CDR2 SMNVEV (reference sequence). The CDR3 loop spans 16 amino acids. V was pared by 2 bases and J by 3 bases, with 14 bases between. This chain's CDR3 is CASSLRGGYYYNEQFF. CDR3 nucleotide sequence: TGTGCCAGCAGTTTAAGGGGAGGATACTACTACAATGAGCAGTTCTTC.

The rearrangement uses TRBV6-2 or TRBV6-3 and TRBJ1-1, with D perhaps TRBD1 (5 bases). Looked up from germline, CDR1 is MNHEY and CDR2 is SVGEGT. Between the trimmed V and J ends, which lost 3 bases and 0 bases, there was a span of 8 bases. The CDR3 consists of 14 residues. The CDR3: CASSYRQMNTEAFF. DNA of the CDR3: TGTGCCAGCAGTTATCGACAGATGAACACTGAAGCTTTCTTT.

The chain employs TRBV9 and TRBJ1-2; 9 positions agree with TRBD1. V gave up 4 bases and J gave up 3 bases; unmatched junction bases: 7. The germline V gene encodes CDR1 SGDLS and CDR2 YYNGEE. This CDR3 region has 15 residues. Here the CDR3 DNA reads TGTGCCAGCAGCCCGGGACAGGGACAATACTATGGCTACACCTTC. Encoded protein: CASSPGQGQYYGYTF.

The V gene is TRBV29-1, the J gene TRBJ2-3, with 12 bases matching TRBD1. CDR1 and CDR2 (germline): SQVTM, ANQGSEA. Trimming at V came to 7 bases and at J to 1 base, leaving 3 bases not matched to a gene. The CDR3 sequence is 14 residues long. The CDR3 loop is CSAGTGGGTDTQYF. In nucleotides, the CDR3 is TGCAGCGCTGGGACAGGGGGCGGCACAGATACGCAGTATTTT.

This chain connects TRBV4-1 to TRBJ2-5; 8 bases match TRBD1. The J segment lost 0 bases and the V segment lost 1 base, leaving 1 base of the junction unmatched. Germline CDR1 is MGHRA and CDR2 is YSYEKL. CDR3 size: 15 residues. The CDR3 protein is CASSQAGGYQETQYF. The CDR3, as DNA: TGCGCCAGCAGCCAAGCAGGGGGCTACCAAGAGACCCAGTACTTC.

This chain connects TRBV6-6 to TRBJ1-1; tentative D call: TRBD1 (6 bases). Per the germline V gene, CDR1 is MNHNY and CDR2 is SVGAGI (reference sequence). Trimming removed 5 bases at V and 1 base at J, with 8 bases between. This CDR3 spans 13 amino acids. This CDR3 is CASSRGQNTEAFF. CDR3 DNA sequence: TGTGCCAGCAGTAGGGGACAGAACACTGAAGCTTTCTTT.

CDR3 DNA sequence: TGTGCCAGTAGTAATCCCCTGGCCAGGGGAGATACTGAAGCTTTCTTT. It specifies CASSNPLARGDTEAFF. This chain links TRBV19 with TRBJ1-1; D might be TRBD1 (6 bases). V lost 4 bases and J lost 5, with 20 bases in between. CDR1 is LNHDA and CDR2 is SQIVND in the germline V gene (reference sequence). The CDR3 totals 16 residues.

The rearrangement links TRBV5-6 to TRBJ2-1; D is perhaps TRBD2 (6 bases). The CDR3 covers 13 residues. The V end was cut by 4 bases, the J end by 8 bases, with 13 bases between. CDR1 is SGHDT, CDR2 YYEEEE, per germline. The CDR3 region has the DNA TGTGCCAGCAGCGCCTGGGGGGAATATGAGCAGTTCTTC. This codes for CASSAWGEYEQFF.

This chain connects TRBV14 to TRBJ2-7; 7 nucleotides line up with TRBD1. V dropped 1 base and J dropped 6; count of bases not matched to a gene: 6. The CDR3 covers 14 residues. From germline, CDR1 is SGHDN and CDR2 FVKESK. CDR3 sequence (DNA): TGTGCCAGCAGCCAAGTAACAGGGGCGAGCGAGCAGTACTTC. This codes for CASSQVTGASEQYF. The whole variable domain, filled in from reference TRBV14 and TRBJ2-7, reads EAGVTQFPSHSVIEKGQTVTLRCDPISGHDNLYWYRRVMGKEIKFLLHFVKESKQDESGMPNNRFLAERTGGTYSTLKVQPAELEDSGVYFCASSQVTGASEQYFGPGTRLTVT.

The chain carries TRBV24-1 and TRBJ2-2; 12 nucleotides match TRBD2. Germline V gene lookup returns CDR1 KGHDR and CDR2 SFDVKD. V lost 4 bases, J lost 4 bases, and 12 bases stayed unmatched. The CDR3 consists of 19 residues. The CDR3 spells CATSDSGLAGYYSTGELFF. CDR3 coding DNA: TGTGCCACCAGTGACTCCGGACTAGCGGGGTACTATAGCACCGGGGAGCTGTTTTTT.

The rearrangement uses TRBV28 and TRBJ1-1, with D hard to call. CDR1 and CDR2 from the germline V gene are MDHEN and SYDVKM. V lost 6 bases and J 1 base, leaving 12 bases between the germline ends. The CDR3 extends over 14 amino acids. CDR3 in amino acids: CASSPPRGNTEAFF. The CDR3, as DNA: TGTGCCAGCAGCCCCCCTAGAGGGAACACTGAAGCTTTCTTT.

The V gene is TRBV30, the J gene TRBJ1-5; maybe TRBD1 (5 bases). The CDR3 has 14 residues. The V gene's germline CDR1 is GTSNPN and CDR2 SVGIG (reference sequence). Trimming removed 1 base from V and 6 bases from J, with 13 bases in between. The CDR3 sequence: CAWSGQGGVQPQHF. The CDR3 nucleotides are TGTGCCTGGAGTGGCCAGGGTGGGGTTCAGCCCCAGCATTTT.

The J gene is TRBJ1-3, the V gene TRBV28, with unresolved D. Deletions cut 1 base from V and 0 bases from J, with 10 bases between. The CDR3 covers 16 residues. Germline-derived CDR1 and CDR2 are MDHEN and SYDVKM. This chain's CDR3 is CASSLFRRSSGNTIYF. The CDR3 nucleotides read TGTGCCAGCAGTTTATTCAGGCGAAGCTCTGGAAACACCATATATTTT.